A single T cell receptor beta chain is shown here with its context. Its specificity is unknown. This entry belongs to a study of blood T cells in healthy people across ages. Whole-study context: Template switching picked up about one barcoded beta molecule for each two T cells. General study points: Any changes in expanded clonotypes were possibly confounded, as donor CMV status remained unknown. Whereas aged donors had fewer naive CD4+ cells, long-lived donors had more of them and higher diversity.

With a J-beta primer mix and a sample-barcoded 5' primer, a second PCR ran 7 to 11 cycles. Every molecule of cDNA carried a tag from a template-switch adaptor with 12 random nucleotides. A single record per CDR3 protein comes from TCRdb applying MiXCR to the 5' RACE reads. Among some 700,000 distinct CDR3 sequences listed, roughly 47% were seen once. The CDR3 runs 16 residues. Germline V CDR1 and CDR2: SGHTA, FQGNSA. The V end lost 4 bases, the J end lost 0 bases, and 13 bases lay between the germline ends. Sequencing input: blood. The TCR sequence derives from a woman aged 55 to 70 in good health. The V call is TRBV7-2, the J call TRBJ1-5; D not certain. In nucleotides, the CDR3 is TGTGCCAGCAGCTGGACGGGTCCTGATAGCAATCAGCCCCAGCATTTT. It translates to CASSWTGPDSNQPQHF.